A selection of T cell receptor beta chains follows, all from one sample in a study of long-term antiretroviral therapy in people with HIV. Assay: immunoSEQ multiplex PCR; the TCRdb copy retains only in-frame clones and omits some. Here the sample spans 15,000 to 20,000 clones, over 65% being singletons. The specimen was unsorted PBMCs, collected 0.5 years before starting antiretroviral therapy. The receptors come from a woman aged 45-65 years with HIV. Each CDR3 is given with its conserved first and last residue. The D gene is left open where the match is weak. Clone size is not always given. Where it is, it says once, few, many or a class for expanded clones.

>TRBJ1-2|.|.|TRBV4-2
TGTGCCAGCAGCCAAGACTACAGATCTAACTATGGCTACACCTTC
CASSQDYRSNYGYTF
>TRBJ1-1|.|.|TRBV19
TGTGCCAGTAGCCCCCAGGGTTACACTGAAGCTTTCTTT
CASSPQGYTEAFF
>TRBJ1-2|few|.|TRBV30
TGTGCCCTCGGAGCCGGGGAGGTTGGCTACACCTTC
CALGAGEVGYTF
>TRBJ2-2|.|.|TRBV7-3
TGTGCCAGCAGCTCCGGGCAATACACCGGGGAGCTGTTTTTT
CASSSGQYTGELFF
>TRBJ2-2|few|.|TRBV5-1
TGCGCCAGCAGCTTGGAAGGTTCCGGGACCGCCGGGGAGCTGTTTTTT
CASSLEGSGTAGELFF
>TRBJ1-2|.|.|TRBV5-4
TGTGCCAGCAGCTTGGCCCCAGGGACGCATGGCTACACCTTC
CASSLAPGTHGYTF
>TRBJ2-1|.|.|TRBV27
TGTGCCAGCAGTTTAGCGGGGTACAATGAGCAGTTCTTC
CASSLAGYNEQFF
>TRBJ1-2|.|.|TRBV29-1
TGCAGCGTGTATGGGGTGGACTATGGCTACACCTTC
CSVYGVDYGYTF
>TRBJ1-3|.|.|TRBV7-2
TGTGCCAGCAGCTTAGGGACTTCGCTCCACACCATATATTTT
CASSLGTSLHTIYF
>TRBJ2-5|.|.|TRBV5-6
TGTGCCACCGGGGGAAGGGAAGAGACCCAGTACTTC
CATGGREETQYF
>TRBJ1-6|.|TRBD1|TRBV6-5
TGTGCCAGCACCCTGACAGGGCCTAATTCACCCCTCCACTTT
CASTLTGPNSPLHF
>TRBJ1-1|.|.|TRBV5-5
TGTGCCAGCCTGAGGGAAGATGCGAGAAACACTGAAGCTTTCTTT
CASLREDARNTEAFF
>TRBJ2-5|.|.|TRBV5-1
TGCGCCAGCAGGGAAGAGGGACACCCAGGGGAGACCCAGTACTTC
CASREEGHPGETQYF
>TRBJ1-1|.|.|TRBV6-1
TGTGCCAGCAGTGAAGCAGGGTATGACACTGAAGCTTTCTTT
CASSEAGYDTEAFF
>TRBJ2-5|.|TRBD2|TRBV7-3
TGTGCCAGCAGCTGTCGACTAGCGGGGGAACAAGAGACCCAGTACTTC
CASSCRLAGEQETQYF
>TRBJ1-6|.|TRBD1|TRBV6-5
TGTGCCAGCAGGATCTTACAGGGGCATTCACCCCTCCACTTT
CASRILQGHSPLHF
>TRBJ2-7|.|TRBD2|TRBV2
TGTGCCAGCCGGGAGGGGGACTACGAGCAGTACTTC
CASREGDYEQYF
>TRBJ1-1|.|TRBD1|TRBV5-5
TGTGCCAGCAGCCCCCGGACAGGGGGCGCGAGCACTGAAGCTTTCTTT
CASSPRTGGASTEAFF
>TRBJ1-2|.|.|TRBV2
TGTGCCAGCAGTGTAGGGACCGCCTACACCTTC
CASSVGTAYTF
>TRBJ1-1|.|.|TRBV7-9
TGTGCCAGCAGCTTATATTTAGGGGGAAGAAGTAACACTGAAGCTTTCTTT
CASSLYLGGRSNTEAFF
>TRBJ2-7|.|TRBD2|TRBV4-2
TGTGCCAGCAGCCAAGATAGAGGCGGGAGCTCCTACGAGCAGTACTTC
CASSQDRGGSSYEQYF
>TRBJ1-6|.|.|TRBV2
TGTGCCAGCAGTGAAGCCCGGGACGGGAGCTCCTATAATTCACCCCTCCACTTT
CASSEARDGSSYNSPLHF
>TRBJ2-2|medium-sized|.|TRBV19
TGTGCCAGTAGAGAACAGGGTACTGAGACCGGGGAGCTGTTTTTT
CASREQGTETGELFF
>TRBJ2-3|.|.|TRBV19
TGTGCCAGTAGCACGGAGGATACGCAGTATTTT
CASSTEDTQYF
>TRBJ1-6|.|.|TRBV28
TGTGCCAGCGGCGATTCACCCCTCCACTTT
CASGDSPLHF
>TRBJ1-2|.|TRBD1|TRBV4-2
TGTGCCAGCAGCCAAGGAGGGACAGGGGGCGACTATGGCTACACCTTC
CASSQGGTGGDYGYTF